This T cell receptor beta chain was sequenced for a study of cytomegalovirus exposure and HLA in healthy donors. PCR primers comprised 60 Vbeta and 13 Jbeta primers. Sequencing used immunoSEQ multiplex PCR; TCRdb keeps in-frame clones, though not all of them. The sample has some 120,000 clones, 75% to 85% seen once. This clone was observed a single time. This CDR3 has 14 amino acids. Per germline, CDR1 LNHDA and CDR2 SQIVND (reference sequence). The TCR sequence derives from a woman aged 45-65 years in good health and CMV-seropositive. The chain combines TRBV19 with TRBJ2-5, with D maybe TRBD2 (5 bases). The J call may be faulty, since TRBJ2-7 better matches the DNA end. What was sequenced was PBMCs. CDR3 coding DNA: TGTGCCAGTAGTATAGGAGGGTCCCTCTACGAGCAGTACTTC. Protein product: CASSIGGSLYEQYF.